This T cell receptor beta chain emerged from a study of identifying expanded T cells in peripheral blood. Study-wide findings and caveats: Across healthy donors, higher total template counts meant significantly greater approximately two-week count variance. Technical replicates showed about 1.2 changed clones; approximately 2 weeks around 15; four weeks 19.

There are 15 residues in the CDR3. With 0 bases clipped from V and 5 bases from J, the junction kept 6 bases outside the gene matches. CDR1 is MNHEY and CDR2 is SMNVEV in the germline V gene (reference sequence). In regard to this clone: The antigen is unknown.

Generated by immunoSEQ multiplex PCR, the TCRdb table keeps only in-frame clones and is missing some. The data show about 85,000 clones, roughly 91% seen once. The sequencing input was blood. This receptor was identified in a person aged 18 to 70 in good health. The rearrangement uses TRBV27 and TRBJ2-7; 8 bases match TRBD2. In nucleotides, the CDR3 is TGTGCCAGCAGTTTATCACCGGGGGGGCCCCACGAGCAGTACTTC. Translated, it gives CASSLSPGGPHEQYF.